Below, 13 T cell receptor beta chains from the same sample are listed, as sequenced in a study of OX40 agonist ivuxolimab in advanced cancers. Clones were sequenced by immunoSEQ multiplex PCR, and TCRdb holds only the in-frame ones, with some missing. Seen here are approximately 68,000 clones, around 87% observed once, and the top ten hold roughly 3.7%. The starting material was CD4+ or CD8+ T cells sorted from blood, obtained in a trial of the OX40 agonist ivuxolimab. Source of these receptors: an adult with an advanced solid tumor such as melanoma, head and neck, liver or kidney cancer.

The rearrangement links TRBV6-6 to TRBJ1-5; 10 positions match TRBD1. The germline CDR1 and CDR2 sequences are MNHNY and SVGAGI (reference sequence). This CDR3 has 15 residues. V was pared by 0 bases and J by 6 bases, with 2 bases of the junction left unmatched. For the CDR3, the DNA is TGTGCCAGCAGTTACTCGGGACAGGGGAGTCAGCCCCAGCATTTT. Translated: CASSYSGQGSQPQHF.

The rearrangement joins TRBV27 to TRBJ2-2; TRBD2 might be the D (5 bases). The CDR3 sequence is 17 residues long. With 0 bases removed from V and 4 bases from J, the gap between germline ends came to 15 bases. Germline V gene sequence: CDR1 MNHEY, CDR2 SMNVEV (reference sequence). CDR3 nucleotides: TGTGCCAGCAGTTTATCCCTCCTAGCACGGTCCACCGGGGAGCTGTTTTTT. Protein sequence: CASSLSLLARSTGELFF.

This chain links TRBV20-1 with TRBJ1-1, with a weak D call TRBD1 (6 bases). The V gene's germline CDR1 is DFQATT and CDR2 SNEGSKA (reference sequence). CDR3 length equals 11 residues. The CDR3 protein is CRLRGGTEAFF. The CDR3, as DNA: TGCAGGCTGAGGGGGGGCACTGAAGCTTTCTTT.

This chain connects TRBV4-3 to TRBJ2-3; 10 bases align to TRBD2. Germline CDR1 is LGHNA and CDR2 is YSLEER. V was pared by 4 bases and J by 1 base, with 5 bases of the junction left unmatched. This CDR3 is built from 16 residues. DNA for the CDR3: TGCGCCAGCAGCCTCAGCGGGGGGGCCGGCACAGATACGCAGTATTTT. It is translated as CASSLSGGAGTDTQYF.

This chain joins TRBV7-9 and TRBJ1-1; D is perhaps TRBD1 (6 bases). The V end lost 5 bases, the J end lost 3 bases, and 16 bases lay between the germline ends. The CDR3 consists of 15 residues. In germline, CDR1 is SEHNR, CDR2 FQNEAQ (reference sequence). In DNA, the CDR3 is TGTGCCAGCAGCGCGGCACAGGGCCCTTACACTGAAGCTTTCTTT. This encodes CASSAAQGPYTEAFF.

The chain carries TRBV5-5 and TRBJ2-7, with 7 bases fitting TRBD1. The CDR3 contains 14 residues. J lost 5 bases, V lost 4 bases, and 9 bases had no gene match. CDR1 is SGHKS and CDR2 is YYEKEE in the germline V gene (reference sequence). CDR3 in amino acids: CASSLWTGDDEQYF. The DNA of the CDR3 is TGTGCCAGCAGCCTCTGGACAGGTGACGACGAGCAGTACTTC. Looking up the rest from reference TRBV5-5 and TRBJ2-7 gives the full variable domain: DAGVTQSPTHLIKTRGQQVTLRCSPISGHKSVSWYQQVLGQGPQFIFQYYEKEERGRGNFPDRFSARQFPNYSSELNVNALLLGDSALYLCASSLWTGDDEQYFGPGTRLTVT.

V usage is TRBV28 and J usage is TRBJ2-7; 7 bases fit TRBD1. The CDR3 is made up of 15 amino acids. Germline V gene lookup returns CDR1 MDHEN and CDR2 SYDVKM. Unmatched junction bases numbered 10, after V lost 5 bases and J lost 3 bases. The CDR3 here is CASSPPGQAHYEQYF. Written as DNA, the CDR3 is TGTGCCAGCAGTCCGCCCGGACAGGCGCACTACGAGCAGTACTTC.

In DNA, the CDR3 is TGTGCCAGCAGGTACACCGGGGAGCTGTTTTTT. Amino acid sequence: CASRYTGELFF. V usage is TRBV28 and J usage is TRBJ2-2; D is unclear. The CDR3 runs 11 residues. V was shortened by 6 bases and J by 3 bases, with 2 bases between the two germline ends. Germline V lookup: CDR1 MDHEN, CDR2 SYDVKM. Full variable domain (remainder filled in from reference TRBV28 and TRBJ2-2): DVKVTQSSRYLVKRTGEKVFLECVQDMDHENMFWYRQDPGLGLRLIYFSYDVKMKEKGDIPEGYSVSREKKERFSLILESASTNQTSMYLCASRYTGELFFGEGSRLTVL.

CDR3 nucleotide sequence: TGTGCCAGCAGTTTACGGGACGGCTTTAATCAGCCCCAGCATTTT. This translates into CASSLRDGFNQPQHF. V gene TRBV28 combines with J gene TRBJ1-5; TRBD1 is a possible D gene (5 bases). CDR3 length: 15 residues. V lost 2 bases to trimming and J lost 4 bases, with 12 bases between them. Germline V lookup: CDR1 MDHEN, CDR2 SYDVKM.

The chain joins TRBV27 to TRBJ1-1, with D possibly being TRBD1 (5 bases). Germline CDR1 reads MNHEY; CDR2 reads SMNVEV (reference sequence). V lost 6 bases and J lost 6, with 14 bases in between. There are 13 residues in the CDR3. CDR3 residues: CASRSVRGAEAFF. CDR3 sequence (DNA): TGTGCCAGCAGGTCTGTACGGGGGGCTGAAGCTTTCTTT.

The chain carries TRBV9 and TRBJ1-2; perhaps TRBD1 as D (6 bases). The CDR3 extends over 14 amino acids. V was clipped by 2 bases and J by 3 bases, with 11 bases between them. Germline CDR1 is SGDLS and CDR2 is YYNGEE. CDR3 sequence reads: CASSVGGGDYGYTF. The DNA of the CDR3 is TGTGCCAGCAGCGTGGGAGGGGGTGACTATGGCTACACCTTC.

CDR3 bases: TGTGCCAGTCTTCATACAATAGCGGGACGATACAATGAGCAGTTCTTC. Protein product: CASLHTIAGRYNEQFF. This rearrangement joins TRBV5-6 to TRBJ2-1, with 8 bases fitting TRBD2. The CDR3 has 16 residues. Germline loops: CDR1 SGHDT, CDR2 YYEEEE. V trimming: 8 bases; J trimming: 4 bases; junction bases outside the gene matches: 14.

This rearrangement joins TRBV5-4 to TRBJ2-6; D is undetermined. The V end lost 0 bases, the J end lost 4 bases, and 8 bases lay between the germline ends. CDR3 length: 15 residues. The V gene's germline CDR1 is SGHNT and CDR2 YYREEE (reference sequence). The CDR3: CASSLVGIGANVLTF. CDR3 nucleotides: TGTGCCAGCAGCTTGGTAGGGATAGGGGCCAACGTCCTGACTTTC.